This entry concerns a single TCR beta chain. This specimen comes from a study of Ad26.COV2.S vaccination and SARS-CoV-2 variants. Data came from immunoSEQ multiplex PCR; TCRdb stores just in-frame clones and leaves some out. This sample has 360,000 or so clones, with 89% found just once. Treatment given: some 19 received Ad26.COV2.S at low or high dose, single or two shots; about five received placebo; per-sample allocation not given. The samples date from day 63 after the first vaccine or placebo injection. The CDR3 is 12 residues long. V shed 3 bases and J shed 7 bases, with 7 bases lying between them. Per germline, CDR1 SGDLS and CDR2 YYNGEE.

The TCR comes from a person between 18 and 60 years old who received the Ad26.COV2.S COVID-19 vaccine or a placebo. This chain links TRBV9 with TRBJ2-2; D remains unclear. The sample in question was peripheral blood, obtained in a trial of Ad26.COV2.S vaccine versus placebo. The CDR3 region has the DNA TGTGCCAGCAGCGCTTCCAGCGGGGAGCTGTTTTTT. This gives the protein CASSASSGELFF.